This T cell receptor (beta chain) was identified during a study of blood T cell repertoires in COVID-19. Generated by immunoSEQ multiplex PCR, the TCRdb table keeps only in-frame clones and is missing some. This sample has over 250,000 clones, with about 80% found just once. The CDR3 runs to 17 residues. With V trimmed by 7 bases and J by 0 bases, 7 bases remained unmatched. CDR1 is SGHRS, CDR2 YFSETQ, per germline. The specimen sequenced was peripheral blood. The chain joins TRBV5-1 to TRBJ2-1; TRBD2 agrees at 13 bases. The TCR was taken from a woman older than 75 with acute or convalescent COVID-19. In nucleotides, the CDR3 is TGCGCCAGCCGGGGACTAGCGGGGCCAAGCTCCTACAATGAGCAGTTCTTC. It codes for CASRGLAGPSSYNEQFF.